The clone carrying this T cell receptor (beta chain) was found many times. Its antigen remains unknown. CDR3 length: 14 residues. V was trimmed by 5 bases and J by 0 bases, leaving 10 bases between them. Then a second PCR, running about 6 to 12 cycles, was carried out with a sample-barcoded 5' primer and a J-beta primer mix. Using its own MiXCR run on the 5' RACE reads, TCRdb lists one record per CDR3 protein. The sample records 650,000 to 1,000,000 distinct CDR3 sequences, 30% to 45% being singletons. This entry comes from a study of blood T cells in healthy people across ages. Whole-study results and caveats: It was the long-lived donors that had more naive CD4+ cells and higher diversity than aged donors. Using unsorted PBMCs precluded a conclusive naive versus antigen-experienced comparison.

Each donor had around 9.8 milliliters of peripheral blood drawn. This sequence joins TRBV12-3 or TRBV12-4 and TRBJ1-1; D gene ambiguous. This clonotype was sampled from a man aged 18 to 30 in good health. The sequencing input was blood. The CDR3 coding sequence is TGTGCCAGCAGTGGGCCCAGAATGAACACTGAAGCTTTCTTT. Its protein is CASSGPRMNTEAFF.